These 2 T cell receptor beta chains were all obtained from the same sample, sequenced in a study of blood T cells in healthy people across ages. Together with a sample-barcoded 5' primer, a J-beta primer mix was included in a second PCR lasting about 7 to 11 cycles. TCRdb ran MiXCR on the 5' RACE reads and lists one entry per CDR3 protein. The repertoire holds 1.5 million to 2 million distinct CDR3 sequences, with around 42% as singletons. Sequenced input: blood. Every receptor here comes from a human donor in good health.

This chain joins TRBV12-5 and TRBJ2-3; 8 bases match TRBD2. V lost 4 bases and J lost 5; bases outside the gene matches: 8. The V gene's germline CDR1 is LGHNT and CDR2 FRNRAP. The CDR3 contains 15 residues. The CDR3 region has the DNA TGTGCTAGTGGTTCCGGGACTAGAGTGATAGATACGCAGTATTTT. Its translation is CASGSGTRVIDTQYF. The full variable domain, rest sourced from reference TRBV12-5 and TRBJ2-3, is DARVTQTPRHKVTEMGQEVTMRCQPILGHNTVFWYRQTMMQGLELLAYFRNRAPLDDSGMPKDRFSAEMPDATLATLKIQPSEPRDSAVYFCASGSGTRVIDTQYFGPGTRLTVL.

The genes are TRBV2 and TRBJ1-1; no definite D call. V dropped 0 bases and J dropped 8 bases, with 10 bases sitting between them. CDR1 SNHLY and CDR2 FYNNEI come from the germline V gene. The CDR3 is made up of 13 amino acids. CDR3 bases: TGTGCCAGCAGTGAAGCGCCGAGTTTCGAAGCTTTCTTT. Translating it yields CASSEAPSFEAFF.